The 3 T cell receptor beta chains below come from one sample, sequenced in a study of spatial heterogeneity in lung cancer. The time point is: sample taken at primary tumor resection. TCRdb passed the 5' RACE reads through MiXCR, listing each CDR3 protein once. The sample has 20,000 to 25,000 distinct CDR3 sequences, 4.5% to 7% seen once. This specimen consisted of PBMCs, obtained at surgery. The receptors derive from a male donor with early-stage non-small cell lung cancer.

This clonotype was counted ten times or more. The chain couples TRBV7-2 to TRBJ1-5; D call uncertain. There are 14 residues in the CDR3. Trimming stripped 5 bases from V and 4 bases from J, with 12 bases between. Per germline, CDR1 SGHTA and CDR2 FQGNSA. DNA of the CDR3: TGTGCCAGCAGCCCCGGACGGAGAAATCAGCCCCAGCATTTT. This translates into CASSPGRRNQPQHF.

This clonotype came up many times. The genes are TRBV11-1 and TRBJ1-1; D is unresolved. Looked up from germline, CDR1 is SGHAT and CDR2 is FQDESV (reference sequence). Trimming removed 5 bases at V and 0 bases at J, with 13 bases between. This CDR3 comprises 15 residues. The CDR3 DNA follows: TGTGCCAGCAGCCAAAGGGCGGGGATGAACACTGAAGCTTTCTTT. Its protein is CASSQRAGMNTEAFF. Full variable domain (remainder filled in from reference TRBV11-1 and TRBJ1-1): EAEVAQSPRYKITEKSQAVAFWCDPISGHATLYWYRQILGQGPELLVQFQDESVVDDSQLPKDRFSAERLKGVDSTLKIQPAELGDSAMYLCASSQRAGMNTEAFFGQGTRLTVV.

This clonotype was recorded at least ten times. The chain carries TRBV6-1 and TRBJ2-7; D possibly corresponds to TRBD2 (5 bases). This CDR3 has 14 amino acids. Germline assignment: CDR1 MNHNS and CDR2 SASEGT. V was cut by 5 bases and J by 0 bases, with 11 bases left in between. The CDR3 loop is CASSIRTLSYEQYF. As DNA, the CDR3 is TGTGCCAGCAGTATCCGGACTCTCTCCTACGAGCAGTACTTC.